This T cell receptor beta chain was captured in a study of blood T cell repertoires in COVID-19. Looking at the study overall: Sample material is recorded as cDNA or gDNA derived from T cells, B-cell-depleted T cells, or PBMCs.

The CDR3 extends over 13 amino acids. CDR1 and CDR2 from the germline V gene are SGHRS and YFSETQ. Unmatched junction bases numbered 4, after V lost 4 bases and J lost 4 bases. Per the study methods: Reference gene primer amplification gave estimated nucleated cell counts. The assay was immunoSEQ multiplex PCR, and TCRdb's table has in-frame clones only and misses some. V and J calls and clone size are given by that table; D and trimming were obtained from the DNA. The data hold over 200,000 clones, with approximately 83% observed a single time. Cohort 3 donors were reported recovered after two negative PCRs, clearance, or symptom resolution.

The chain uses TRBV5-1 and TRBJ1-2, with 7 bases fitting TRBD1. The sequenced material came from PBMCs or T cells enriched from blood (not recorded which). This receptor was obtained from a woman aged 50 to 65 who had recovered from COVID-19. CDR3 DNA sequence: TGCGCCAGCAGCCAAGACAGGGCCTATGGCTACACCTTC. The encoded protein is CASSQDRAYGYTF.